The present entry profiles one T cell receptor (beta chain) with its context. The sample comes from a study of regulatory T cells in long-lasting Graves disease. The authors built TCR beta libraries using iRepertoire HTBI primers and Arm-PCR of CDR3 regions. TCRdb re-analysed the multiplex PCR reads in MiXCR, keeping a single row per CDR3 protein. Among roughly 700,000 distinct CDR3 sequences listed, approximately 31% were seen once. Time point given: persistent/refractory GD, antithyroid drugs over 5 years with positive TRAb. PBMC-extracted RNA yielded the TCR library. The receptor's source is a female donor with Graves disease. The sequences come from peripheral blood mononuclear cells (PBMCs), collected when the disease was refractory, from a patient treated with antithyroid drugs.

The CDR3 nucleotides read TGTGCCAGCGCGCGGAACTATGGCTACACCTTC. Protein sequence: CASARNYGYTF. The chain links TRBV19 to TRBJ1-2; D ambiguous. The CDR3 sequence is 11 residues long. V was pared by 9 bases and J by 2 bases, with 7 bases between. Germline V gene data show CDR1 as LNHDA and CDR2 as SQIVND (reference sequence). Filled out from reference TRBV19 and TRBJ1-2, the complete variable domain reads DGGITQSPKYLFRKEGQNVTLSCEQNLNHDAMYWYRQDPGQGLRLIYYSQIVNDFQKGDIAEGYSVSREKKESFPLTVTSAQKNPTAFYLCASARNYGYTFGSGTRLTVV.